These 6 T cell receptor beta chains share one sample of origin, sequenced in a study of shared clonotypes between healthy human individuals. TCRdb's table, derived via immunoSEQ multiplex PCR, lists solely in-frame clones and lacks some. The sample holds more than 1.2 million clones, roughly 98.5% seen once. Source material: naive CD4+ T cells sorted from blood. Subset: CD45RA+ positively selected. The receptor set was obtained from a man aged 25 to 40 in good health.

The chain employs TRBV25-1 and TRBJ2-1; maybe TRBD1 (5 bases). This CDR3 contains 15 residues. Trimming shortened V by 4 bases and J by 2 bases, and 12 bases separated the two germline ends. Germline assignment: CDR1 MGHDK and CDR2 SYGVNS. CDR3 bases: TGTGCCAGCAGTGGTAATCTGGGGCCCTACAATGAGCAGTTCTTC. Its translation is CASSGNLGPYNEQFF.

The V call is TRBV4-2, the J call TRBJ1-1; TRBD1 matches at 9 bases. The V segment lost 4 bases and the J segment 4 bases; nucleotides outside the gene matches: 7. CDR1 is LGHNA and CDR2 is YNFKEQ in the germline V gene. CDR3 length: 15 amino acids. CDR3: CASSPGTGLFTEAFF. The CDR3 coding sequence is TGTGCCAGCAGCCCTGGGACAGGGTTGTTCACTGAAGCTTTCTTT.

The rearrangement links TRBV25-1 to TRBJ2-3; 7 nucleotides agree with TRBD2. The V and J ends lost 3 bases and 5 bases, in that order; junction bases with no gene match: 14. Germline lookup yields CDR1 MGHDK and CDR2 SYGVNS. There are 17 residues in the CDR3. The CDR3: CASSDGTAGAEKDTQYF. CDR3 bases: TGTGCCAGCAGTGACGGAACTGCGGGAGCTGAAAAAGATACGCAGTATTTT.

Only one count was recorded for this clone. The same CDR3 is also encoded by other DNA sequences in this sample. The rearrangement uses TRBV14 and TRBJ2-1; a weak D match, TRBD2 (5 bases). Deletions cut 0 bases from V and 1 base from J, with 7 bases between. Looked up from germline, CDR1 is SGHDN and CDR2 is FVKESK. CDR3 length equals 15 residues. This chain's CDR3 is CASSQEPGSYNEQFF. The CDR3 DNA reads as TGTGCCAGCAGCCAAGAGCCGGGATCCTACAATGAGCAGTTCTTC.

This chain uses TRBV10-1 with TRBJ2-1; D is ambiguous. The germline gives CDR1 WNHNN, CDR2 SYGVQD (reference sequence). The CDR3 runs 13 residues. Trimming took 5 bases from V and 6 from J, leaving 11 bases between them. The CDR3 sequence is CASSSERGNEQFF. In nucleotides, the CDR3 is TGCGCCAGCAGTAGTGAGCGCGGCAATGAGCAGTTCTTC.

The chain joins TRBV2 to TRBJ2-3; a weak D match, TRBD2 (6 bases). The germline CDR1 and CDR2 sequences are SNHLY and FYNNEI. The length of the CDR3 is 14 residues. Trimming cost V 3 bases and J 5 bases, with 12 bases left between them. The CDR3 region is CASSEQGRGDTQYF. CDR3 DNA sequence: TGTGCCAGCAGTGAGCAAGGGCGGGGAGATACGCAGTATTTT. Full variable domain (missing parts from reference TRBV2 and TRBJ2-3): EPEVTQTPSHQVTQMGQEVILRCVPISNHLYFYWYRQILGQKVEFLVSFYNNEISEKSEIFDDQFSVERPDGSNFTLKIRSTKLEDSAMYFCASSEQGRGDTQYFGPGTRLTVL.